This TCR beta chain was observed in a study of T cells expressing NK-cell markers. TCRdb re-called the 5' RACE reads; one entry per CDR3 protein, DNA not given. The sample's table shows approximately 440,000 distinct CDR3 sequences. The germline V gene encodes CDR1 SGHRS and CDR2 YFSETQ. This CDR3 comprises 14 residues. The sample was blood T cells: a sorted CD56 or NKG2C T cell subset, CD4+ or CD8+ T cells, or bulk PBMC T cells (not recorded which). This clonotype was sampled from a woman aged 45 to 65 in good health. The rearrangement joins TRBV5-1 to TRBJ2-3. CDR3 amino acids: CASSLELGKDTQYF.